These 5 T cell receptor beta chains were sequenced from one sample in a study of T-cell reconstitution after alpha-beta-depleted transplantation in children (dated by TCRdb to about 2016). Libraries were prepared through PCR. The sequencer was an Illumina HiSeq 2500. To normalize quantification of the TCRbeta repertoire, the TCR libraries were built with molecular barcoding that relied on unique molecular identifiers. The public reads were reanalyzed by TCRdb: fastp trimming at Q25, MiXCR alignment, in-frame beta chains only. Identical CDR3 protein sequences are pooled into one entry, listed with their most common genes and DNA. The sample data list approximately 200,000 distinct CDR3 sequences, and approximately 14% of these were observed just once. The biggest ten clones account for around 13% of the sample. Specimen: PBMCs from the stem cell graft donor, collected from the stem cell graft. The source is a human donor who donated a stem cell graft to a child with acute lymphoblastic leukemia.

This clonotype was observed many times. The J gene is TRBJ2-7, the V gene TRBV12-3 or TRBV12-4; D remains ambiguous. V gave up 4 bases and J gave up 5 bases, with 15 bases separating them. This CDR3 comprises 14 residues. This chain's CDR3 is CASSSEIESHEQYF. CDR3 nucleotide sequence: TGTGCCAGCAGTTCAGAAATCGAGTCACACGAGCAGTACTTC.

For this clonotype: A clone one base away is much larger, so this may be a read error. V usage is TRBV9 and J usage is TRBJ2-1, with 7 nucleotides matching TRBD1. The trim removed 4 bases at V and 8 bases at J, leaving 15 bases unmatched. CDR1 is SGDLS and CDR2 is YYNGEE in the germline V gene. The CDR3 loop spans 16 amino acids. CDR3 protein: CASSSQLPGQSDEQFF. CDR3 nucleotides: TGTGCCAGCAGCTCCCAACTACCGGGACAGAGCGATGAGCAGTTCTTC.

The rearrangement uses TRBV10-2 and TRBJ2-1; the match to TRBD2 covers 9 bases. The germline CDR1 and CDR2 sequences are WSHSY and SAAADI. V gave up 4 bases and J gave up 7 bases; unmatched junction bases: 14. CDR3 size: 17 residues. CDR3 in DNA: TGCGCCAGCAGTGCTCTTAGAGGGCTAGCGGGAAGGAATGAGCAGTTCTTC. The encoded protein is CASSALRGLAGRNEQFF.

This clonotype was counted at least ten times. The chain links TRBV5-8 to TRBJ2-7, with D possibly being TRBD2 (6 bases). Trimming removed 2 bases from V and 7 bases from J, with 19 bases in between. Germline V gene lookup returns CDR1 SGHTS and CDR2 YDEGEE. This CDR3 is built from 15 residues. The CDR3 sequence is CASSFGLLGGEEQYF. In DNA form, the CDR3 reads TGTGCCAGCAGCTTCGGACTTTTGGGGGGAGAGGAGCAGTACTTC.

This clonotype occurred once. V gene TRBV10-3 combines with J gene TRBJ2-7; 12 nucleotides match TRBD2. CDR3 length equals 15 residues. Germline V gene lookup returns CDR1 ENHRY and CDR2 SYGVKD. J lost 3 bases, V lost 4 bases, and 4 bases had no gene match. For the CDR3, the DNA is TGTGCCATCAGTGTACTAGCGGGAGGTTTCTACGAGCAGTACTTC. Its translation: CAISVLAGGFYEQYF.